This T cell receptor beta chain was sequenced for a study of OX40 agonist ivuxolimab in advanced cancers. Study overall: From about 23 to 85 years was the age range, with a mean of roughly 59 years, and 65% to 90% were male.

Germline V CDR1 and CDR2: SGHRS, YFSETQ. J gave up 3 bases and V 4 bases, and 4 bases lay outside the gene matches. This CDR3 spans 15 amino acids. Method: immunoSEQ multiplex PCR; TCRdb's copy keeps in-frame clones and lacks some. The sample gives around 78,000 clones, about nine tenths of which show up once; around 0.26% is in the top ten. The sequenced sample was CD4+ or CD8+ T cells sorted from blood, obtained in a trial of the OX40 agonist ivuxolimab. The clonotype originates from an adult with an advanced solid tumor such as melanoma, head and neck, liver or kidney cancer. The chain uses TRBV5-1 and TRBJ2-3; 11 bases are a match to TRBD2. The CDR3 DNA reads TGCGCCAGCAGCCGCACTAGCGGGAGTACAGATACGCAGTATTTT. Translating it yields CASSRTSGSTDTQYF. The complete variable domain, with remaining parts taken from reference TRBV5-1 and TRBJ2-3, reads KAGVTQTPRYLIKTRGQQVTLSCSPISGHRSVSWYQQTPGQGLQFLFEYFSETQRNKGNFPGRFSGRQFSNSRSEMNVSTLELGDSALYLCASSRTSGSTDTQYFGPGTRLTVL.